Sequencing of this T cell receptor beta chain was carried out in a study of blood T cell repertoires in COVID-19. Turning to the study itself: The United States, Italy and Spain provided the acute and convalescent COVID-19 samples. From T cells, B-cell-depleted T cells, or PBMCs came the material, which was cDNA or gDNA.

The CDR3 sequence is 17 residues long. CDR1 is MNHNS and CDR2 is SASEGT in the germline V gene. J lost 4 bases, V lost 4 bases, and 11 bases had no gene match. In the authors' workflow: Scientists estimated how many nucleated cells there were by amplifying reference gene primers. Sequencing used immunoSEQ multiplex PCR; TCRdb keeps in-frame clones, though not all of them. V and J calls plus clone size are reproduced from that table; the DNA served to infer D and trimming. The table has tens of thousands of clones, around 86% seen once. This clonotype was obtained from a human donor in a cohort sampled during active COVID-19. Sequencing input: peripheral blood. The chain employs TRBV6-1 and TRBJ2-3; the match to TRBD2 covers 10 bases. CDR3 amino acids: CASSGTLLAGFADTQYF. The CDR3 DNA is TGTGCCAGCAGTGGGACTTTACTAGCGGGATTCGCAGATACGCAGTATTTT.